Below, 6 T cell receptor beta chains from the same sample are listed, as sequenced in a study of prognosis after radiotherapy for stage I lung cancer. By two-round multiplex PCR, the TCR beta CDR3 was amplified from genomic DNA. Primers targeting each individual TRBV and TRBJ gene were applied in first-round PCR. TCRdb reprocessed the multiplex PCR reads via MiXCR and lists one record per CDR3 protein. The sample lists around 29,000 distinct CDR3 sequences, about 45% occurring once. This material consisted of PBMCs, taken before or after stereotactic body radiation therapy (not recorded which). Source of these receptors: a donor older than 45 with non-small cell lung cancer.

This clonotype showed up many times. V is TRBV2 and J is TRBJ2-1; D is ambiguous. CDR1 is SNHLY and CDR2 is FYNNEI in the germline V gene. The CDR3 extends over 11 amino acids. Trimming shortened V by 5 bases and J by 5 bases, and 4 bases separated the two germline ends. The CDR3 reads CASSFHNEQFF. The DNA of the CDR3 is TGTGCCAGCAGTTTCCACAATGAGCAGTTCTTC.

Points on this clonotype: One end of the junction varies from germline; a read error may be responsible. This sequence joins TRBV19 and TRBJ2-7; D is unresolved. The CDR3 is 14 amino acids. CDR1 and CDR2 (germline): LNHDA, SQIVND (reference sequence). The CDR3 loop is CTSKNSVSRSEQYF. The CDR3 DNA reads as TGTACCAGTAAAAATAGTGTGAGTAGAAGCGAGCAGTACTTC.

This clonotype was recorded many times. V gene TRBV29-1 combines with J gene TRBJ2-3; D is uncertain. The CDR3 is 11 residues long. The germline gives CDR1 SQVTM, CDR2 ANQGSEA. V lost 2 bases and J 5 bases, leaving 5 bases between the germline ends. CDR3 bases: TGCAGCGTTGAATGGGGAGATACGCAGTATTTT. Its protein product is CSVEWGDTQYF.

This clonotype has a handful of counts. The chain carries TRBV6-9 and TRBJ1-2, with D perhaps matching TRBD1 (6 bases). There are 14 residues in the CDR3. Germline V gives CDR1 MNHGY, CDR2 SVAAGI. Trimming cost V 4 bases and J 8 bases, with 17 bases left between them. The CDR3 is CASSFETGYQGYTF. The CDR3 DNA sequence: TGTGCCAGCAGTTTTGAAACAGGGTATCAAGGCTACACCTTC.

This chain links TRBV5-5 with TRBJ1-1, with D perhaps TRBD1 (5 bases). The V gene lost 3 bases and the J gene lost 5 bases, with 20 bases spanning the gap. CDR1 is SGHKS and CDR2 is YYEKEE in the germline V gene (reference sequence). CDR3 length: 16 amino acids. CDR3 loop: CASSSGHGARGTEAFF. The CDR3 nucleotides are TGTGCCAGCAGCTCTGGACATGGGGCTCGGGGGACTGAAGCTTTCTTT.

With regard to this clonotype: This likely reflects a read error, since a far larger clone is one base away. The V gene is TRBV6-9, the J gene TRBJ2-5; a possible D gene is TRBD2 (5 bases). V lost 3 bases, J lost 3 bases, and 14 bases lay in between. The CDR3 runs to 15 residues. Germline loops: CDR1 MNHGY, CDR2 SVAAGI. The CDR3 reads CASSYSIATEETQYF. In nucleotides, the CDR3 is TGTGCCAGCAGTTACTCCATAGCGACTGAAGAGACCCAGTACTTC.